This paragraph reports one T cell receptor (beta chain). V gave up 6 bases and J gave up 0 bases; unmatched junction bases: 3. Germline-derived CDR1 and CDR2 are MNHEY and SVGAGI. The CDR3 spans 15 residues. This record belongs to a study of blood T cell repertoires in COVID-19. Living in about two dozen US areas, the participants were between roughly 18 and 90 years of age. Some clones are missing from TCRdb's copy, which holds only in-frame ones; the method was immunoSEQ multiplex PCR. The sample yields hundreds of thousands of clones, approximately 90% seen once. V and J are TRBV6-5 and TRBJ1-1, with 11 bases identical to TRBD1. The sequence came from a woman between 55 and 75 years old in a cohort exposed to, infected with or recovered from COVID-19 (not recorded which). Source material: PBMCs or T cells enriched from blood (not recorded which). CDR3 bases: TGTGCCAGCAGGGGACAGGGGGGAATGAACACTGAAGCTTTCTTT. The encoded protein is CASRGQGGMNTEAFF.